This T cell receptor beta chain is drawn from a study of beta chain features in type 1 diabetes. About this clone itself: Its antigen is unknown.

The authors reverse transcribed all of the isolated RNA, so sequencing captured expressed TCRB transcripts. Profiled with immunoSEQ multiplex PCR; TCRdb holds only in-frame clones, not every one. The table shows around 240,000 clones, with around 65% occurring only once. The CDR3 extends over 11 amino acids. CDR1 is SGDLS and CDR2 is YYNGEE in the germline V gene. V lost 4 bases to trimming and J lost 14 bases, with 10 bases between them. Whole-study results and caveats: Shorter TCRB CDR3s, moderately but significantly so, marked every one of the four CD4+ subsets in Type 1 diabetes patients. Patients showed naive, central memory and Treg TCRB repertoires that appeared more similar than those of healthy donors. Shorter templates might be favored by PCR, equally in patients and controls.

This clonotype was sampled from a man aged 30-40 years in good health. This sequence joins TRBV9 and TRBJ1-6, with D uncertain. Sequences were obtained from naive CD4+ T cells from blood. CDR3 amino acids: CASSSGLSLHF. CDR3 DNA: TGTGCCAGCAGCTCGGGCCTGTCCCTCCACTTT.